This entry features one T cell receptor beta chain sequence. The sample has other DNA sequences that encode this CDR3 too. The data are from a study of blood T cell repertoires in COVID-19. For the study at large: Sources were T cells, B-cell-depleted T cells, or PBMCs; the material itself was cDNA or gDNA.

Assay: immunoSEQ multiplex PCR; the TCRdb copy retains only in-frame clones and omits some. The sample has 240,000 or so clones, about 89% seen once. The CDR3 totals 15 residues. The V segment lost 0 bases and the J segment 0 bases; nucleotides outside the gene matches: 2. CDR1 is LGHNA and CDR2 is YSLEER in the germline V gene. Ages ranged from about 18 to 100 years, with residence in 24 US areas. Donors were grouped by their self-reported clinical history. The TCR was taken from a man aged 35 to 55 who had recovered from COVID-19. The sequenced material came from PBMCs or T cells enriched from blood (not recorded which). The V gene is TRBV4-3, the J gene TRBJ2-7; 7 bases line up with TRBD1. CDR3 nucleotides: TGCGCCAGCAGCCAAGACAGGGGGAACTCCTACGAGCAGTACTTC. Translating gives CASSQDRGNSYEQYF.